This TCR beta chain was retrieved from a study of blood T cell repertoires in COVID-19. The CDR3 consists of 16 residues. From germline, CDR1 is PRHDT and CDR2 FYEKMQ (reference sequence). V gave up 2 bases and J gave up 5 bases, with 18 bases separating them. Study members were between about 18 and 90 years old and lived in 24 US regions. Clones were sequenced by immunoSEQ multiplex PCR, and TCRdb holds only the in-frame ones, with some missing. The sample holds hundreds of thousands of clones; 85% to 90% are singletons and the top ten take 2% to 3%. The sample consisted of PBMCs or T cells enriched from blood (not recorded which). The rearrangement uses TRBV13 and TRBJ1-2; tentatively, D is TRBD1 (6 bases). The receptor was isolated from a young woman who had recovered from COVID-19. Here the CDR3 DNA reads TGTGCCAGCAGCTTAAGTTTCGGACAGATTAGGTATGGCTACACCTTC. Protein: CASSLSFGQIRYGYTF.